The 23 T cell receptor beta chains presented below share a single source sample, sequenced in a study of cytotoxic CD8 clonotypes in ibrutinib-treated CLL. Using immunoSEQ multiplex PCR, the repertoire was profiled, and TCRdb retains in-frame clones only, with some absent. This repertoire shows roughly 130,000 clones, roughly 90% found once; its top ten account for roughly 10%. Material: PBMCs, obtained after 12 months of ibrutinib treatment. These TCRs come from a human donor with chronic lymphocytic leukemia.

J is TRBJ1-3 and V is TRBV30; D is uncertain. Germline CDR1 reads GTSNPN; CDR2 reads SVGIG (reference sequence). The V and J ends lost 5 bases and 0 bases respectively, with 20 bases between them. This CDR3 region has 17 residues. The CDR3 is CAWGPGRTKGSGNTIYF. For the CDR3, the DNA is TGTGCCTGGGGTCCGGGCAGGACTAAAGGCTCTGGAAACACCATATATTTT. The full variable domain, its missing parts supplied by reference TRBV30 and TRBJ1-3, is SQTIHQWPATLVQPVGSPLSLECTVEGTSNPNLYWYRQAAGRGLQLLFYSVGIGQISSEVPQNLSASRPQDRQFILSSKKLLLSDSGFYLCAWGPGRTKGSGNTIYFGEGSWLTVV.

The CDR3 coding sequence is TGTGCCAGCATGGGACCATACGGCTACACCTTC. The encoded protein is CASMGPYGYTF. This chain joins TRBV2 and TRBJ1-2; a weak D match, TRBD1 (5 bases). Trimming stripped 7 bases from V and 8 bases from J, with 11 bases between. Germline V gene data show CDR1 as SNHLY and CDR2 as FYNNEI. The CDR3 has 11 residues.

This chain links TRBV9 with TRBJ2-7; D is perhaps TRBD1 or TRBD2 (6 bases each). Germline V gene data show CDR1 as SGDLS and CDR2 as YYNGEE. The CDR3 consists of 15 residues. V was trimmed by 4 bases and J by 4 bases, leaving 18 bases between them. The CDR3 spells CASSPSGAEVYEQYF. The DNA for the CDR3 is TGTGCCAGCAGCCCCTCGGGGGCCGAGGTGTACGAGCAGTACTTC.

This chain joins TRBV7-2 and TRBJ2-2, with D possibly TRBD2 on 5 matching bases. Germline V gene data show CDR1 as SGHTA and CDR2 as FQGNSA. V was trimmed by 2 bases and J by 1 base, leaving 17 bases between them. The CDR3 sequence is 18 residues long. CDR3 DNA: TGTGCCAGCAGCTTAACTCCCCGGGGTTGGGGGAACACCGGGGAGCTGTTTTTT. As protein: CASSLTPRGWGNTGELFF.

V gene TRBV18 combines with J gene TRBJ2-1; perhaps TRBD1 as D (5 bases). CDR3 length equals 13 residues. The V gene's germline CDR1 is KGHSH and CDR2 LQKENI. V lost 3 bases and J lost 9, with 12 bases in between. CDR3 nucleotides: TGTGCCAGCTCACCCCCCTCCCAGGGTGAGCAGTTCTTC. Its protein product is CASSPPSQGEQFF.

The chain joins TRBV7-2 to TRBJ1-3; D not certain. V lost 3 bases to trimming and J lost 8 bases, with 11 bases between them. Germline V gene lookup returns CDR1 SGHTA and CDR2 FQGNSA. The CDR3 is 13 amino acids. The CDR3 spells CASSLTWWDTIYF. The CDR3 nucleotides read TGTGCCAGCAGCTTGACGTGGTGGGACACCATATATTTT.

The rearrangement links TRBV10-3 to TRBJ2-7; D might be TRBD1 (8 bases). The CDR3 is 16 residues long. Looked up from germline, CDR1 is ENHRY and CDR2 is SYGVKD. The ends were cut back, 6 bases at V and 6 bases at J, with 24 bases in the middle. The CDR3 is CAISETTGQGGSEQYF. The DNA of the CDR3 is TGTGCCATCAGCGAAACGACCGGACAGGGAGGGAGCGAGCAGTACTTC.

The chain combines TRBV7-8 with TRBJ2-7; no firm D call. Between the trimmed V and J ends, which lost 4 bases and 0 bases, there was a span of 10 bases. The CDR3 runs to 14 residues. Per germline, CDR1 SGHVS and CDR2 FQNEAQ. This chain's CDR3 is CASSSYQSSYEQYF. The CDR3 DNA reads TGTGCCAGCAGCTCTTATCAAAGCTCCTACGAGCAGTACTTC.

The V call is TRBV2, the J call TRBJ2-1, with TRBD2 matching 10 bases. CDR1 and CDR2 from the germline V gene are SNHLY and FYNNEI. The CDR3 contains 16 residues. With 2 bases clipped from V and 3 bases from J, the junction kept 4 bases outside the gene matches. Written as DNA, the CDR3 is TGTGCCAGCAGTGAACGGCTAGCGGGAGTCTACAATGAGCAGTTCTTC. It encodes CASSERLAGVYNEQFF.

The chain is built from TRBV18 and TRBJ2-7, with 7 bases matching TRBD1. V was clipped by 2 bases and J by 3 bases; unmatched bases: 10. Per the germline V gene, CDR1 is KGHSH and CDR2 is LQKENI. The CDR3 is 16 residues long. The CDR3 DNA reads TGTGCCAGCTCACCAAGGTCCCACAGGGGAGTCTACGAGCAGTACTTC. Translated, it gives CASSPRSHRGVYEQYF. Together with reference TRBV18 and TRBJ2-7, the CDR3 gives the full variable domain: NAGVMQNPRHLVRRRGQEARLRCSPMKGHSHVYWYRQLPEEGLKFMVYLQKENIIDESGMPKERFSAEFPKEGPSILRIQQVVRGDSAAYFCASSPRSHRGVYEQYFGPGTRLTVT.

V and J are TRBV19 and TRBJ2-7; 12 bases fit TRBD2. Per germline, CDR1 LNHDA and CDR2 SQIVND (reference sequence). J was trimmed by 2 bases and V by 5 bases; bases with no gene match: 4. This CDR3 has 15 residues. The CDR3 reads CASSAGLAGPYEQYF. The DNA of the CDR3 is TGTGCCAGTAGTGCAGGACTAGCGGGGCCCTACGAGCAGTACTTC.

The CDR3 coding sequence is TGTGCCAGCAGCAAAGGGGCCTGGAGGGAATCCTACGAGCAGTACTTC. Its translation: CASSKGAWRESYEQYF. J is TRBJ2-7 and V is TRBV21-1; the table assigns TRBD2, which was not confirmed against the DNA. TRBV21-1 is assigned pseudogene status. CDR3 length equals 16 residues.

V usage is TRBV7-2 and J usage is TRBJ2-3, with 9 bases fitting TRBD2. Per germline, CDR1 SGHTA and CDR2 FQGNSA. This CDR3 has 17 amino acids. Trimming cost V 1 base and J 1 base; bases outside gene matches: 6. DNA for the CDR3: TGTGCCAGCAGCTTAGTCGTTAGCGGGAGTGGCACAGATACGCAGTATTTT. Its protein product is CASSLVVSGSGTDTQYF.

The V call is TRBV14, the J call TRBJ2-5; TRBD2 matches at 10 bases. The germline V gene has CDR1 SGHDN and CDR2 FVKESK. The CDR3 covers 16 residues. Trimming at V came to 1 base and at J to 6 bases, leaving 8 bases not matched to a gene. The CDR3 DNA follows: TGTGCCAGCAGCCAAGTAGGTAGCGGGAGGATAAAGACCCAGTACTTC. Translated, it gives CASSQVGSGRIKTQYF.

The DNA for the CDR3 is TGTGCCAGCAGTGAAGCGCAGACAGGTCGTCCGCCCCAGCATTTT. It codes for CASSEAQTGRPPQHF. The gene calls are TRBV2 and TRBJ1-5; D possibly corresponds to TRBD1 (6 bases). The length of the CDR3 is 15 residues. Germline values: CDR1 SNHLY, CDR2 FYNNEI. V was pared by 0 bases and J by 9 bases, with 15 bases between.

As regards this clone: Other nucleotide sequences from this sample produce the same CDR3. The chain recombines TRBV5-1 with TRBJ1-1; a possible D gene is TRBD1 (5 bases). V lost 0 bases and J lost 2, with 8 bases in between. The CDR3 is 14 amino acids. Per germline, CDR1 SGHRS and CDR2 YFSETQ. The CDR3 DNA reads TGCGCCAGCAGCTTGGCCGGGGCAAACACTGAAGCTTTCTTT. Translating gives CASSLAGANTEAFF.

The chain has TRBV6-5 and TRBJ2-7; D ambiguous. The CDR3 consists of 12 residues. The germline V gene encodes CDR1 MNHEY and CDR2 SVGAGI. Trimming cost V 8 bases and J 2 bases, with 10 bases left between them. The CDR3: CASSGDAYEQYF. The CDR3 region has the DNA TGTGCCAGCTCAGGAGACGCCTACGAGCAGTACTTC.

In its sample, this clone was seen a few times. V is TRBV7-3 and J is TRBJ2-7, with 7 bases identical to TRBD2. The CDR3 extends over 16 amino acids. Unmatched junction bases numbered 14, after V lost 2 bases and J lost 7 bases. CDR1 and CDR2 from the germline V gene are SGHTA and FQGTGA. The CDR3 region is CASSLDACLAVWEQYF. CDR3 DNA: TGTGCCAGCAGCTTAGACGCTTGTCTAGCGGTTTGGGAGCAGTACTTC.

V is TRBV5-1 and J is TRBJ1-1; D is unclear. The CDR3 has 14 residues. V dropped 4 bases and J dropped 6 bases, with 16 bases sitting between them. Germline CDR1 reads SGHRS; CDR2 reads YFSETQ. Here the CDR3 reads CASSRSVGVAEAFF. The CDR3 coding sequence is TGCGCCAGCAGCCGGAGTGTGGGAGTCGCTGAAGCTTTCTTT.

This clone occurred a few times. Other DNA sequences in the sample encode the same CDR3. The DNA of the CDR3 is TGTGCCAGCAGTTACTCGGGCAACTATGGCTACACCTTC. This gives the protein CASSYSGNYGYTF. The gene calls are TRBV6-5 and TRBJ1-2; D is ambiguous. The V gene's germline CDR1 is MNHEY and CDR2 SVGAGI. The CDR3 totals 13 residues. V lost 0 bases, J lost 2 bases, and 4 bases lay in between.

The chain has TRBV5-1 and TRBJ2-7; 8 bases are a match to TRBD1. Germline CDR1 SGHRS, CDR2 YFSETQ. CDR3 length: 14 residues. V lost 1 base, J lost 3 bases, and 3 bases stayed unmatched. CDR3 loop: CASSLTQGDYEQYF. The DNA for the CDR3 is TGCGCCAGCAGCTTGACACAGGGGGACTACGAGCAGTACTTC.

The rearrangement links TRBV7-3 to TRBJ2-1, with 11 bases lining up with TRBD1. Trimming took 1 base from V and 10 from J; bases not matched to a gene: 9. Germline-derived CDR1 and CDR2 are SGHTA and FQGTGA. This CDR3 has 16 residues. Here the CDR3 reads CASSLNPGQGVEEQFF. DNA for the CDR3: TGTGCCAGCAGCTTAAACCCGGGACAGGGGGTAGAGGAGCAGTTCTTC. Based on the CDR3 plus reference TRBV7-3 and TRBJ2-1, the full variable domain is GAGVSQTPSNKVTEKGKYVELRCDPISGHTALYWYRQSLGQGPEFLIYFQGTGAADDSGLPNDRFFAVRPEGSVSTLKIQRTERGDSAVYLCASSLNPGQGVEEQFFGPGTRLTVL.

The chain links TRBV5-1 to TRBJ2-7, with D tentatively TRBD1 (6 bases). The germline V gene has CDR1 SGHRS and CDR2 YFSETQ. With 5 bases removed from V and 7 bases from J, the gap between germline ends came to 16 bases. The CDR3 extends over 13 amino acids. The CDR3 protein is CASRGQGSGEQYF. For the CDR3, the DNA is TGCGCCAGCAGGGGGCAGGGGTCGGGTGAGCAGTACTTC.